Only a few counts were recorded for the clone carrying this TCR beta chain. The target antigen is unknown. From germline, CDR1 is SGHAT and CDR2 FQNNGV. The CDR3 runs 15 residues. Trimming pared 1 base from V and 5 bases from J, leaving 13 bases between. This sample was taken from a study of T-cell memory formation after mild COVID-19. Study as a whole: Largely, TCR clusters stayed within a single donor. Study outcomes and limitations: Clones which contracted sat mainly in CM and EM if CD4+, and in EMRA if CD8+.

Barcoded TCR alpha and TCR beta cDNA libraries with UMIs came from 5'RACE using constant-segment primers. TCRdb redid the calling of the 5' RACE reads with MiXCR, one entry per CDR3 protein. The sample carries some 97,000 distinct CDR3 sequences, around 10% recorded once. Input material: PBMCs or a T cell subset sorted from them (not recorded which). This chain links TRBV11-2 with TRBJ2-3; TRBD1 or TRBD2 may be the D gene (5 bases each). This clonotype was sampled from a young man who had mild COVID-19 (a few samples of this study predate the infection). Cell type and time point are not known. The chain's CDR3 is CASSLGGTSLDTQYF. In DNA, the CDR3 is TGTGCCAGCAGCTTAGGGGGGACGTCTTTAGATACGCAGTATTTT. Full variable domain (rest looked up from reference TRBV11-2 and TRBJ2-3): EAGVAQSPRYKIIEKRQSVAFWCNPISGHATLYWYQQILGQGPKLLIQFQNNGVVDDSQLPKDRFSAERLKGVDSTLKIQPAKLEDSAVYLCASSLGGTSLDTQYFGPGTRLTVL.